These 27 T cell receptor beta chains share one sample of origin, sequenced in a study of blood T cells in healthy people across ages. The use of a sample-barcoded 5' primer and a J-beta primer mix characterized a second PCR of about 7 to 12 cycles. TCRdb passed the 5' RACE reads through MiXCR, listing each CDR3 protein once. This sample has about 1.6 million distinct CDR3 sequences, with around 35% found just once. What was sequenced was blood. Receptor source: a woman in her 30s in good health.

The chain is built from TRBV4-1 and TRBJ2-1; 8 positions match TRBD1. The germline gives CDR1 MGHRA, CDR2 YSYEKL. The CDR3 consists of 15 residues. The junction had 7 bases not matched to a gene; V was cut back by 2 bases and J by 7 bases. Here the CDR3 reads CASSQPRTGRNEQFF. In DNA form, the CDR3 reads TGCGCCAGCAGCCAACCGAGGACAGGGCGGAATGAGCAGTTCTTC.

The chain joins TRBV12-3 or TRBV12-4 to TRBJ1-1; the D is unclear. The CDR3 has 13 amino acids. V lost 6 bases, J lost 1 base, and 9 bases lay in between. DNA of the CDR3: TGTGCCAGCAGAGGTTCAGCGAACACTGAAGCTTTCTTT. Translated, it gives CASRGSANTEAFF.

This clonotype showed up just a few times. The V gene is TRBV21-1, the J gene TRBJ2-4; the table assigns TRBD2, which was not confirmed against the DNA. TRBV21-1 is tagged as a pseudogene. This CDR3 is built from 16 residues. CDR3 coding DNA: TGTGCCAGCAGCAAAGGACCAAGAGGGGCCAAAAACATTCAGTACTTC. Its protein product is CASSKGPRGAKNIQYF.

As concerns this clonotype: At one of its ends the junction is not consistent with the germline gene, which may arise from a read error. The chain couples TRBV4-1 to TRBJ2-3; D call uncertain. Germline CDR1 is MGHRA and CDR2 is YSYEKL. CDR3 size: 14 residues. The CDR3 DNA follows: TGCACCAGCAGCCAGCGCCTTAGCACAGATACGCAGTATTTT. The encoded protein is CTSSQRLSTDTQYF.

The table lists this clonotype with a few counts. The chain joins TRBV20-1 to TRBJ1-4; a weak D match, TRBD1 (5 bases). The length of the CDR3 is 14 residues. From germline, CDR1 is DFQATT and CDR2 SNEGSKA (reference sequence). Trimming removed 5 bases at V and 8 bases at J, with 18 bases between. CDR3 residues: CSAQTGAGEEKLFF. The CDR3 DNA follows: TGCAGTGCTCAGACCGGGGCAGGAGAAGAAAAACTGTTTTTT.

The chain recombines TRBV12-3 or TRBV12-4 with TRBJ2-1; TRBD2 aligns across 15 bases. The CDR3 covers 19 residues. J gave up 4 bases and V 7 bases, and 14 bases lay outside the gene matches. The DNA for the CDR3 is TGTGCCAGCAACCATCGGGGACTAGCGGGGGGCCGGGAGTACAATGAGCAGTTCTTC. Translated, it gives CASNHRGLAGGREYNEQFF.

The rearrangement uses TRBV18 and TRBJ1-2, with D perhaps TRBD1 (6 bases). The germline CDR1 and CDR2 sequences are KGHSH and LQKENI. V lost 0 bases and J 8 bases, leaving 10 bases between the germline ends. This CDR3 contains 13 residues. The CDR3 region is CASSPPGQRGYTF. In nucleotides, the CDR3 is TGTGCCAGCTCACCACCTGGACAGCGCGGCTACACCTTC.

The V and J genes are TRBV15 and TRBJ1-5, with D maybe TRBD1 (5 bases). This CDR3 is 14 amino acids long. Trimming left V 5 bases short and J 9 bases short, with 17 bases between. The V gene's germline CDR1 is LNHNV and CDR2 YYDKDF (reference sequence). The CDR3: CATSLKSPGTPQHF. In nucleotides, the CDR3 is TGTGCCACCAGCCTAAAGAGCCCAGGGACGCCCCAGCATTTT.

This clonotype has only a few counts. J is TRBJ1-1 and V is TRBV7-9, with a possible D match to TRBD1 (5 bases). The CDR3 is 15 amino acids. V shed 2 bases and J shed 1 base, with 11 bases lying between them. Germline CDR1 and CDR2: SEHNR and FQNEAQ (reference sequence). CDR3 DNA sequence: TGTGCCAGCAGCTTACCCGGGACGGAGAACACTGAAGCTTTCTTT. It yields the protein CASSLPGTENTEAFF. The full variable domain, completed using reference TRBV7-9 and TRBJ1-1, is DTGVSQNPRHKITKRGQNVTFRCDPISEHNRLYWYRQTLGQGPEFLTYFQNEAQLEKSRLLSDRFSAERPKGSFSTLEIQRTEQGDSAMYLCASSLPGTENTEAFFGQGTRLTVV.

The chain combines TRBV6-6 with TRBJ2-7; 7 bases fit TRBD2. This CDR3 contains 15 residues. Germline CDR1 is MNHNY and CDR2 is SVGAGI (reference sequence). V lost 4 bases and J lost 3; bases outside the gene matches: 9. CDR3 amino acids: CASSSSAGVGYEQYF. The CDR3 coding sequence is TGTGCCAGCAGTTCCTCGGCGGGAGTAGGCTACGAGCAGTACTTC.

This clonotype was picked up a small number of times. The J gene is TRBJ2-7, the V gene TRBV5-1; D uncertain. Germline assignment: CDR1 SGHRS and CDR2 YFSETQ. Between the trimmed V and J ends, which lost 0 bases and 0 bases, there was a span of 10 bases. CDR3 size: 15 residues. In DNA form, the CDR3 reads TGCGCCAGCAGCTTGGGCAGGCAGGACTCCTACGAGCAGTACTTC. Translated: CASSLGRQDSYEQYF.

This clonotype occurred many times. The genes are TRBV5-1 and TRBJ2-1; D is ambiguous. Germline V gene lookup returns CDR1 SGHRS and CDR2 YFSETQ. The CDR3 totals 13 residues. The ends were cut back, 3 bases at V and 8 bases at J, with 12 bases in the middle. The CDR3 DNA follows: TGCGCCAGCAGCTCCGCGCGAATGGATGAGCAGTTCTTC. Translation gives CASSSARMDEQFF.

The genes are TRBV14 and TRBJ2-1; perhaps TRBD2 as D (6 bases). This CDR3 spans 17 amino acids. With 2 bases removed from V and 0 bases from J, the gap between germline ends came to 14 bases. Germline CDR1 reads SGHDN; CDR2 reads FVKESK. The CDR3 bases are TGTGCCAGCAGCCAAAGGGGACTGCTCAGCTCCTACAATGAGCAGTTCTTC. Translating it yields CASSQRGLLSSYNEQFF.

V is TRBV29-1 and J is TRBJ2-3, with a weak D call TRBD2 (6 bases). The CDR3 runs to 13 residues. The V and J ends lost 2 bases and 8 bases respectively, with 14 bases between them. Germline assignment: CDR1 SQVTM and CDR2 ANQGSEA. CDR3 DNA: TGCAGCGTTGAAAGGAGGGCGCAGGGTACGCAGTATTTT. Translation: CSVERRAQGTQYF.

The chain employs TRBV20-1 and TRBJ2-7; TRBD2 agrees at 7 bases. Trimming at V came to 6 bases and at J to 4 bases, leaving 9 bases not matched to a gene. The CDR3 runs 13 residues. CDR1 and CDR2 (germline): DFQATT, SNEGSKA (reference sequence). The CDR3 sequence: CSAYGLEQYEQYF. In nucleotides, the CDR3 is TGCAGTGCCTACGGACTAGAACAGTACGAGCAGTACTTC.

This clonotype occurred a few times. This chain uses TRBV5-1 with TRBJ2-3; no definite D call. In germline, CDR1 is SGHRS, CDR2 YFSETQ. The V gene lost 0 bases and the J gene lost 6 bases, with 14 bases spanning the gap. CDR3 length: 15 residues. CDR3 DNA: TGCGCCAGCAGCTTGGTTGCCTCCCAGAAGGATACGCAGTATTTT. This gives the protein CASSLVASQKDTQYF.

This clonotype was counted only a few times. V gene TRBV4-1 combines with J gene TRBJ1-1; TRBD1 might be the D (6 bases). Trimming stripped 4 bases from V and 3 bases from J, with 12 bases between. This CDR3 region has 14 residues. The germline V gene has CDR1 MGHRA and CDR2 YSYEKL. The CDR3 DNA reads as TGCGCCAGCAGCCCAAGTCCAGGGGACACTGAAGCTTTCTTT. It codes for CASSPSPGDTEAFF.

The chain couples TRBV6-5 to TRBJ2-7, with 7 bases aligning to TRBD1. Unmatched junction bases numbered 8, after V lost 5 bases and J lost 1 base. The CDR3 spans 15 residues. Looked up from germline, CDR1 is MNHEY and CDR2 is SVGAGI. The CDR3 DNA reads as TGTGCCAGCAGTAACACAGGGGATGCGTCCTACGAGCAGTACTTC. This encodes CASSNTGDASYEQYF.

As regards this clonotype: One end of the junction varies from germline; a read error may be responsible. V usage is TRBV4-1 and J usage is TRBJ2-1; D remains unclear. This CDR3 is 14 amino acids long. The germline V gene has CDR1 MGHRA and CDR2 YSYEKL. DNA for the CDR3: TGCGCCAGCAGCCATGGGTCACGGAACAATGTGCAGTTCTTC. This sequence encodes CASSHGSRNNVQFF.

The chain employs TRBV2 and TRBJ2-1; D is possibly TRBD2 (6 bases). Trimming cost V 10 bases and J 4 bases, with 14 bases left between them. This CDR3 comprises 13 residues. CDR1 and CDR2 from the germline V gene are SNHLY and FYNNEI. This CDR3 reads CATAGLFYNEQFF. CDR3 sequence (DNA): TGTGCCACCGCGGGACTCTTTTACAATGAGCAGTTCTTC.

This clonotype turned up a few times. In DNA, the CDR3 is TGTGCCAGCAGCCCTTACTGGGAGACCCAGTACTTC. It encodes CASSPYWETQYF. The chain has TRBV7-6 and TRBJ2-5; D is undetermined. Per the germline V gene, CDR1 is SGHVS and CDR2 is FNYEAQ. Deletions cut 5 bases from V and 5 bases from J, with 9 bases between. The CDR3 covers 12 residues.

This clonotype was counted only a few times. The gene calls are TRBV20-1 and TRBJ2-1; TRBD2 matches at 9 bases. There are 14 residues in the CDR3. V trimming: 3 bases; J trimming: 6 bases; junction bases outside the gene matches: 6. Germline-derived CDR1 and CDR2 are DFQATT and SNEGSKA (reference sequence). The CDR3 DNA is TGCAGTGCTAGGGCGGGAGGGCCTCCCAATGAGCAGTTCTTC. The encoded protein is CSARAGGPPNEQFF.

With respect to this clonotype: Relative to the germline gene, one junction end is altered; a read error may explain this. J is TRBJ2-1 and V is TRBV20-1; D perhaps matches TRBD2 (6 bases). The CDR3 consists of 16 residues. CDR1 DFQATT and CDR2 SNEGSKA come from the germline V gene (reference sequence). CDR3 protein: CGARDVFGSSYNEQFF. For the CDR3, the DNA is TGCGGTGCTAGAGATGTCTTCGGGAGCTCCTACAATGAGCAGTTCTTC.

This chain uses TRBV7-6 with TRBJ2-5, with D perhaps matching TRBD2 (6 bases). CDR3 size: 17 residues. V lost 5 bases and J lost 5, with 24 bases in between. CDR1 SGHVS and CDR2 FNYEAQ come from the germline V gene. CDR3 coding DNA: TGTGCCAGCAGCAAAATGACGGAGGGGAGTAGTGTGGAGACCCAGTACTTC. Encoded protein: CASSKMTEGSSVETQYF.

The J gene is TRBJ2-1, the V gene TRBV28; tentatively, D is TRBD2 (5 bases). Germline lookup yields CDR1 MDHEN and CDR2 SYDVKM. The CDR3 covers 15 residues. V dropped 6 bases and J dropped 6 bases, with 18 bases sitting between them. In DNA form, the CDR3 reads TGTGCCAGCAGCCACAGAGGGCCAAGATTCAATGAGCAGTTCTTC. Translated, it gives CASSHRGPRFNEQFF.

The table lists this clonotype with many counts. The chain joins TRBV20-1 to TRBJ2-3, with 9 bases aligning to TRBD2. Germline CDR1 DFQATT, CDR2 SNEGSKA (reference sequence). The trim removed 6 bases at V and 2 bases at J, leaving 15 bases unmatched. This CDR3 has 17 amino acids. The CDR3 spells CSARQRLLAGYTDTQYF. CDR3 in DNA: TGCAGTGCGAGACAGCGCTTACTAGCGGGTTACACAGATACGCAGTATTTT.

This clonotype was counted between two and nine times. The rearrangement links TRBV7-2 to TRBJ2-3; perhaps TRBD1 as D (6 bases). This CDR3 is built from 15 residues. In germline, CDR1 is SGHTA, CDR2 FQGNSA. V lost 4 bases and J lost 4, with 15 bases in between. For the CDR3, the DNA is TGTGCCAGCAGCTATTACAGGGTCTCACCAGATACGCAGTATTTT. This sequence encodes CASSYYRVSPDTQYF.